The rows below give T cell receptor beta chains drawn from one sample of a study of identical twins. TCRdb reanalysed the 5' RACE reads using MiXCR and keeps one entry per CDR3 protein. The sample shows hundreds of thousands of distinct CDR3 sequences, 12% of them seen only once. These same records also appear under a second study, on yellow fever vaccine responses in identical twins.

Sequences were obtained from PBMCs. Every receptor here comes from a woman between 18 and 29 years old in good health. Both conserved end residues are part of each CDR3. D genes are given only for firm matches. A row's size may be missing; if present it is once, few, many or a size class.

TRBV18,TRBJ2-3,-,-,TGTGCCAGCTCACCACCTAGCCAGGGTGGGAAAAATACGCAGTATTTT,CASSPPSQGGKNTQYF
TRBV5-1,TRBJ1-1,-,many,TGCGCCAGCAGCTTCTCAGACACGAACACTGAAGCTTTCTTT,CASSFSDTNTEAFF
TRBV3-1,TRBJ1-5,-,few,TGTGCCAGCAGCCAAGATGTATATCAGCCCCAGCATTTT,CASSQDVYQPQHF
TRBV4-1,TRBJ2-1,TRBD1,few,TGCGCCAGCAGCCAAGTTGGGACAGACGAGCAGTTCTTC,CASSQVGTDEQFF
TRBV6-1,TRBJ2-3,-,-,TGTGCCAGCAGACCCTTCTTACAGGGCTCTAGCACAGATACGCAGTATTTT,CASRPFLQGSSTDTQYF
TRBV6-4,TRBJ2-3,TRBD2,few,TGTGCCAGGATGGCGCTAGCGGGCACAGATACGCAGTATTTT,CARMALAGTDTQYF
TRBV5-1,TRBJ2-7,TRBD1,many,TGCGCCAGCAGCTTGGCAGACAGGGAAGCGCAGTACTTC,CASSLADREAQYF
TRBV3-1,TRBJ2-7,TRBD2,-,TGTGCCAGCAGCCAAGCAGTAGCGGGGGCCTACGAGCAGTACTTC,CASSQAVAGAYEQYF
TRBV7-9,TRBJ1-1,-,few,TGTGCCAGCAGCGCAGCGCAGGGAAGAGTGACTGAAGCTTTCTTT,CASSAAQGRVTEAFF
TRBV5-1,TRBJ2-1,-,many,TGCGCCAGCAGCCCCTTCACATCAGGGGCGTCCTACAATGAGCAGTTCTTC,CASSPFTSGASYNEQFF
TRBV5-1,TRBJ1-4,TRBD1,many,TGCGCCAGCAGCCACCGGGACAGGAGAGAAAAACTGTTTTTT,CASSHRDRREKLFF
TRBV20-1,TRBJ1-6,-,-,TGCAGTGCTAGAGATCCCCAGGGTAATTCACCCCTCCACTTT,CSARDPQGNSPLHF
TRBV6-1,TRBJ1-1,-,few,TGTGCCAGCAGCCAGACAGGAGGGGTCACTGAAGCTTTCTTT,CASSQTGGVTEAFF
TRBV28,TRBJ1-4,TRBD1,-,TGTGCCAGCAGTACTCCCCGACAGGGACCAAATGAAAAACTGTTTTTT,CASSTPRQGPNEKLFF
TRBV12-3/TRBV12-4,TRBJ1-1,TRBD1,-,TGTGCCAGCAGTCCCGGGACAGAAATTGAAGCTTTCTTT,CASSPGTEIEAFF
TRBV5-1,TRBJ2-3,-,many,TGCGCCAGCAGCTTAAATCCCAGCGGCACAGATACGCAGTATTTT,CASSLNPSGTDTQYF
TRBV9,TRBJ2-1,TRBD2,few,TGTGCCAGCAGCGTAGGGGTGGGCGGGAGCTCCTACAATGAGCAGTTCTTC,CASSVGVGGSSYNEQFF
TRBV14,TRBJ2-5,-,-,TGTGCCAGCAGCCACTATCGCGGGCACGGGGTGGAGACCCAGTACTTC,CASSHYRGHGVETQYF
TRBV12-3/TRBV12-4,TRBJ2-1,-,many,TGTGCCAGCAGTTTGTTGGGGACTTCCTACAATGAGCAGTTCTTC,CASSLLGTSYNEQFF
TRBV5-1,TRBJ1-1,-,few,TGCGCCAGCAGCACGTGGACGGAAAACACTGAAGCTTTCTTT,CASSTWTENTEAFF
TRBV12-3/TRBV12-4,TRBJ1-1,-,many,TGTGCCAGCAACATCGCAGGGGTTGCTCGAGGCGACACTGAAGCTTTCTTT,CASNIAGVARGDTEAFF
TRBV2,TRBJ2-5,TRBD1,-,TGTGCCAGTAGGACAGGGTTAAGGGAGACCCAGTACTTC,CASRTGLRETQYF
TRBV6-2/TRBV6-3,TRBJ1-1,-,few,TGTGCCAGCGAGCAGGGCCCCACCGACACTGAAGCTTTCTTT,CASEQGPTDTEAFF
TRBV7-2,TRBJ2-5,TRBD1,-,TGTGCCAGCAGCCCGGACAGGGGGCGATTAATCCAAGAGACCCAGTACTTC,CASSPDRGRLIQETQYF
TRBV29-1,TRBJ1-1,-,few,TGCAGCGGTAACAGGCAAGGGGGCACTGAAGCTTTCTTT,CSGNRQGGTEAFF
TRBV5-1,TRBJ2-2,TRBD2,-,TGCGCCAGCAGCTTCGGTACTAGCGGGAGCGGCGGGGAGCTGTTTTTT,CASSFGTSGSGGELFF
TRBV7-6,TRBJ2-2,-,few,TGTGCCAGCAGCTTAGCCTCGGGGCTAGCGAGCACCGGGGAGCTGTTTTTT,CASSLASGLASTGELFF
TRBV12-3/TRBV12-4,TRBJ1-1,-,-,TGTGCCAGTACCTCGGCCCAGGGGACGAGAACTGAAGCTTTCTTT,CASTSAQGTRTEAFF
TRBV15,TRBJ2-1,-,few,TGTGCCACCAGCAGAGATAGGGGCTCGGGGCCAGGTGGTGAGCAGTTCTTC,CATSRDRGSGPGGEQFF
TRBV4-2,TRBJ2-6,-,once,TGTGCCAGCAGCGGCCGGGCCCCAAGTATTCTATCTGGGGCCAACGTCCTGACTTTC,CASSGRAPSILSGANVLTF
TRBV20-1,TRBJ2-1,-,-,TGCAGTGCCGAAACGAGGGCGGGGGCGCGGGGTGAGCAGTTCTTC,CSAETRAGARGEQFF
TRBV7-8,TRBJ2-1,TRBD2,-,TGTGCCAGCAGCTTATGGTCAGCGGGGGGGTTCAATGAGCAGTTCTTC,CASSLWSAGGFNEQFF
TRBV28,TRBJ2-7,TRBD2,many,TGTGCCAGCACTTTGGGGACTAGCGGATCCTACGAGCAGTACTTC,CASTLGTSGSYEQYF
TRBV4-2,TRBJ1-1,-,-,TGTGCCAGCAGCCAAGATCAGGGAGCTGAAGCTTTCTTT,CASSQDQGAEAFF
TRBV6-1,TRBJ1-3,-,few,TGTGCCAGCAGTGAATACAGCAACTTGGGAAACACCATATATTTT,CASSEYSNLGNTIYF
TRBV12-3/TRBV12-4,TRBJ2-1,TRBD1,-,TGTGCCAGCAGAGCTAACAGGGGTGAGCAGTTCTTC,CASRANRGEQFF
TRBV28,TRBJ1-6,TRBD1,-,TGTGCCAGCAGCCCCCGGGACAGACGAGGGTCACCCCTCCACTTT,CASSPRDRRGSPLHF
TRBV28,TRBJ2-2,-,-,TGTGCCAGCAGTTCCGAGACAGGGAACACCGGGGAGCTGTTTTTT,CASSSETGNTGELFF
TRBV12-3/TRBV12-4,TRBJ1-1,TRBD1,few,TGTGCCAGCACCAAGTTTGTACAGGGGACTGAAGCTTTCTTT,CASTKFVQGTEAFF
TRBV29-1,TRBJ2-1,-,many,TGCAGCGTTGTGGCAGCGGTCAATGAGCAGTTCTTC,CSVVAAVNEQFF
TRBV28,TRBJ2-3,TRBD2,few,TGTGCCAGCAGTTGGACTAGCCACTCTAGCACAGATACGCAGTATTTT,CASSWTSHSSTDTQYF
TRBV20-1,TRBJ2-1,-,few,TGCAGTGAACTAGCCCCGAGCTCCTACAATGAGCAGTTCTTC,CSELAPSSYNEQFF
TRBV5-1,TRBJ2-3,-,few,TGCGCCAGCAGCTTGGATCCGGGTTTAGGCGCAGATACGCAGTATTTT,CASSLDPGLGADTQYF
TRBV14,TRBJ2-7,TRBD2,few,TGTGCCAGCAGCCAAGTGATCGGGACTAAGGCGGAGCAGTACTTC,CASSQVIGTKAEQYF
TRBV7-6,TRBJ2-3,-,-,TGTGCCAGCAGCCCAGGGGACCAACAGTATTTT,CASSPGDQQYF
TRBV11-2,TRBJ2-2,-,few,TGTGCCAGCAGCTTAGCAGGTTGGGAGCTGTTTTTT,CASSLAGWELFF
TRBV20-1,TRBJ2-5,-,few,TGCAGTGCTAGTATGACTCCGAAAGAGACCCAGTACTTC,CSASMTPKETQYF
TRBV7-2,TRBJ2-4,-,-,TGTGCCAGCAGCCGTGATAGAATTCAGTACTTC,CASSRDRIQYF
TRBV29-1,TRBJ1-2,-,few,TGCAGCGTTGAAGCAGGAGGGCGGGTTAATGGCTACACCTTC,CSVEAGGRVNGYTF
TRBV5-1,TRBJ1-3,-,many,TGCGCCAGCAGCTTGGGCCGGGGTAATGGAAACACCATATATTTT,CASSLGRGNGNTIYF
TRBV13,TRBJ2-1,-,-,TGTGCCAGCAGCAGCCAGGTCAATGAGCAGTTCTTC,CASSSQVNEQFF
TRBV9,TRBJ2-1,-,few,TGTGCCAGCAGCGTAGAGGACAGTCTGCAGTTCTTC,CASSVEDSLQFF
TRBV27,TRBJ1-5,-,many,TGCGCCAGCAGCTTGGTGGGGAATCAGCCCCAGCATTTT,CASSLVGNQPQHF
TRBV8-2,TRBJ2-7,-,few,TGTGCCAGCGGCCCAGGAGGGGCAGTGATTTCATCCTACGAGCAGTACTTC,CASGPGGAVISSYEQYF
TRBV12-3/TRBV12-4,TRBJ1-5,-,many,TGTGCCAGCAGTCTACAGAATCAGCCCCAGCATTTT,CASSLQNQPQHF
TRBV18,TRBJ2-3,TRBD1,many,TGTGCCAGCTCACCACCGAGGACAGGACTGATCACAGATACGCAGTATTTT,CASSPPRTGLITDTQYF